A single sample gave rise to the 20 T cell receptor beta chains below, sequenced in a study of CD4 T cells in relation to SARS-CoV-2 and coronaviruses. Generated by immunoSEQ multiplex PCR, the TCRdb table keeps only in-frame clones and is missing some. The table includes around 20,000 clones, about three fifths detected once. These TCRs' antigens remain unknown. CD4+ T cells from unexposed donors were obtained before the COVID-19 pandemic (2011-2018). Isolation of CD4+ T cells took place after roughly nine days in culture. The specimen was CD4+ T cells from PBMCs, cultured in vitro. These receptors were collected from a human donor in good health.

This CDR3 reads CAIRGKAESYEQYF. Written as DNA, the CDR3 is TGTGCCATCAGAGGGAAAGCGGAGTCCTACGAGCAGTACTTC. This chain links TRBV10-3 with TRBJ2-7, with D possibly TRBD2 on 5 matching bases. From germline, CDR1 is ENHRY and CDR2 SYGVKD. CDR3 length: 14 residues. The V end lost 6 bases, the J end lost 1 base, and 13 bases lay between the germline ends.

V usage is TRBV4-3 and J usage is TRBJ2-7; TRBD1 might be the D (6 bases). The CDR3 loop spans 17 amino acids. The germline gives CDR1 LGHNA, CDR2 YSLEER. Trimming took 2 bases from V and 3 from J, leaving 20 bases between them. The CDR3 DNA is TGCGCCAGCAGCCAACAGTTCACCGGGACATCAAACTACGAGCAGTACTTC. This translates into CASSQQFTGTSNYEQYF.

V and J are TRBV12-5 and TRBJ2-2; maybe TRBD2 (5 bases). Per the germline V gene, CDR1 is LGHNT and CDR2 is FRNRAP. V was trimmed by 6 bases and J by 0 bases, leaving 8 bases between them. There are 14 residues in the CDR3. CDR3 coding DNA: TGTGCTAGTGGCCCGGGAACGAACACCGGGGAGCTGTTTTTT. It is translated as CASGPGTNTGELFF.

The rearrangement joins TRBV29-1 to TRBJ2-3; 8 bases are a match to TRBD2. In germline, CDR1 is SQVTM, CDR2 ANQGSEA. The J segment lost 6 bases and the V segment lost 6 bases, leaving 20 bases of the junction unmatched. The CDR3 consists of 17 residues. This CDR3 is CSVVPRGGSRVADTQYF. The CDR3 nucleotides read TGCAGCGTAGTACCTCGGGGGGGGTCGAGGGTAGCGGATACGCAGTATTTT.

In its sample, this clone was seen a few times. The J gene is TRBJ1-4, the V gene TRBV6-5; no definite D call. Trimming took off 1 base at V and 2 bases at J, with 2 bases between the two ends. Germline V CDR1 and CDR2: MNHEY, SVGAGI. The CDR3 runs to 13 residues. CDR3 coding DNA: TGTGCCAGCAGTTACTGGACTAATGAAAAACTGTTTTTT. It translates to CASSYWTNEKLFF.

This rearrangement joins TRBV7-2 to TRBJ2-3, with 8 bases identical to TRBD1. This CDR3 region has 15 residues. Germline loops: CDR1 SGHTA, CDR2 FQGNSA. V lost 1 base, J lost 7 bases, and 7 bases stayed unmatched. The CDR3 nucleotides read TGTGCCAGCAGCTTAGTTGCAGGGGGCCGGAATACGCAGTATTTT. It translates to CASSLVAGGRNTQYF.

The rearrangement uses TRBV7-2 and TRBJ1-6; 7 positions match TRBD1. J lost 2 bases, V lost 5 bases, and 9 bases had no gene match. There are 17 residues in the CDR3. Per germline, CDR1 SGHTA and CDR2 FQGNSA. The DNA of the CDR3 is TGTGCCAGCAGCACAGGGGTAGAAAGCCCCTATAATTCACCCCTCCACTTT. It specifies CASSTGVESPYNSPLHF.

The J gene is TRBJ1-3, the V gene TRBV6-5, with D perhaps matching TRBD1 (5 bases). The V end lost 5 bases, the J end lost 0 bases, and 11 bases lay between the germline ends. The CDR3 runs 15 residues. Per the germline V gene, CDR1 is MNHEY and CDR2 is SVGAGI. CDR3 protein: CASSRDGSSGNTIYF. CDR3 DNA sequence: TGTGCCAGCAGTCGGGACGGGAGCTCTGGAAACACCATATATTTT.

V gene TRBV5-4 combines with J gene TRBJ1-3; maybe TRBD1 (5 bases). Germline-derived CDR1 and CDR2 are SGHNT and YYREEE (reference sequence). Trimming pared 2 bases from V and 0 bases from J, leaving 6 bases between. This CDR3 is built from 14 residues. CDR3 amino acids: CASSFGGSGNTIYF. The CDR3, as DNA: TGTGCCAGCAGCTTCGGGGGCTCTGGAAACACCATATATTTT.

A few counts support this clone. The V and J genes are TRBV6-2 or TRBV6-3 and TRBJ1-2; TRBD1 might be the D (5 bases). Trimming took off 5 bases at V and 1 base at J, with 11 bases between the two ends. CDR3 length: 14 residues. CDR1 is MNHEY and CDR2 is SVGEGT in the germline V gene. The CDR3 reads CASSLQGINYGYTF. CDR3 sequence (DNA): TGTGCCAGCAGTCTTCAGGGTATTAACTATGGCTACACCTTC.

This clone was observed a single time. The chain has TRBV7-2 and TRBJ2-1; no definite D call. CDR3 length: 15 residues. Germline lookup yields CDR1 SGHTA and CDR2 FQGNSA. V lost 5 bases, J lost 9 bases, and 20 bases lay in between. CDR3 in DNA: TGTGCCAGCAGCGCTGGGTCTGCCCTTTGGGGTGAGCAGTTCTTC. Translated: CASSAGSALWGEQFF.

The chain recombines TRBV6-5 with TRBJ2-1, with unresolved D. Germline CDR1 MNHEY, CDR2 SVGAGI. The CDR3 sequence is 14 residues long. The V and J ends lost 6 bases and 0 bases respectively, with 9 bases between them. CDR3 nucleotide sequence: TGTGCCAGCAGCCTCCCGGGCTCCTACAATGAGCAGTTCTTC. Residues: CASSLPGSYNEQFF.

V usage is TRBV6-5 and J usage is TRBJ2-3; weak D call: TRBD2 (5 bases). The CDR3 sequence is 14 residues long. The V gene lost 9 bases and the J gene lost 2 bases, with 15 bases spanning the gap. Germline V gene sequence: CDR1 MNHEY, CDR2 SVGAGI. CDR3 coding DNA: TGTGCCAGTAGGACGGGATCCTACACAGATACGCAGTATTTT. Amino acid sequence: CASRTGSYTDTQYF.

The chain joins TRBV4-1 to TRBJ2-1; TRBD2 matches at 10 bases. V was pared by 0 bases and J by 0 bases, with 17 bases of the junction left unmatched. Germline V gene data show CDR1 as MGHRA and CDR2 as YSYEKL. This CDR3 is 22 amino acids long. This chain's CDR3 is CASSQEIGGIAGGLSSYNEQFF. DNA for the CDR3: TGCGCCAGCAGCCAAGAGATCGGGGGAATAGCGGGAGGACTTAGCTCCTACAATGAGCAGTTCTTC.

The chain has TRBV12-5 and TRBJ1-1; 7 bases are a match to TRBD1. V shed 10 bases, J shed 1 base, and the junction held 6 bases outside the gene matches. The germline V gene encodes CDR1 LGHNT and CDR2 FRNRAP. The CDR3 is made up of 13 amino acids. CDR3: CATLYRGNTEAFF. CDR3 bases: TGTGCTACCTTATACAGGGGGAACACTGAAGCTTTCTTT.

The J gene is TRBJ2-1, the V gene TRBV7-2; unclear D gene. The length of the CDR3 is 13 residues. CDR1 and CDR2 from the germline V gene are SGHTA and FQGNSA. V lost 5 bases, J lost 12 bases, and 17 bases lay in between. This CDR3 is CASSPPGPVGQFF. In DNA form, the CDR3 reads TGTGCCAGCAGCCCTCCAGGTCCTGTTGGGCAGTTCTTC.

The rearrangement links TRBV18 to TRBJ2-7; D gene uncertain. Germline CDR1 KGHSH, CDR2 LQKENI. V was cut by 3 bases and J by 7 bases, with 10 bases left in between. The CDR3 sequence is 12 residues long. CDR3 sequence reads: CASSPTSREQYF. The CDR3 region has the DNA TGTGCCAGCTCACCCACATCAAGGGAGCAGTACTTC.

The rearrangement uses TRBV6-6 and TRBJ2-3, with TRBD2 matching over 9 bases. Germline assignment: CDR1 MNHNY and CDR2 SVGAGI (reference sequence). Losses at the gene ends were 5 bases for V and 1 base for J; bases not matched to a gene: 16. The CDR3 length is 19 residues. CDR3 nucleotide sequence: TGTGCCAGCAGTCGACAAGGAGGCGGGAGGGCCCGGGGCACAGATACGCAGTATTTT. It translates to CASSRQGGGRARGTDTQYF.

The rearrangement joins TRBV5-1 to TRBJ2-7, with 12 positions matching TRBD2. This CDR3 region has 15 residues. Germline V gene data show CDR1 as SGHRS and CDR2 as YFSETQ. J was trimmed by 3 bases and V by 6 bases; bases with no gene match: 7. The CDR3 nucleotides read TGCGCCAGCACCTTAAGGACTAGCGGGATCTACGAGCAGTACTTC. It yields the protein CASTLRTSGIYEQYF.

This clone was seen only a few times. The V and J genes are TRBV2 and TRBJ1-2; tentative D call: TRBD1 (5 bases). Germline V lookup: CDR1 SNHLY, CDR2 FYNNEI. Trimming removed 6 bases from V and 4 bases from J, with 15 bases in between. The CDR3 consists of 14 residues. Written as DNA, the CDR3 is TGTGCCAGCAGGGAGAATTCAGGGAGCTATGGCTACACCTTC. Its translation is CASRENSGSYGYTF.